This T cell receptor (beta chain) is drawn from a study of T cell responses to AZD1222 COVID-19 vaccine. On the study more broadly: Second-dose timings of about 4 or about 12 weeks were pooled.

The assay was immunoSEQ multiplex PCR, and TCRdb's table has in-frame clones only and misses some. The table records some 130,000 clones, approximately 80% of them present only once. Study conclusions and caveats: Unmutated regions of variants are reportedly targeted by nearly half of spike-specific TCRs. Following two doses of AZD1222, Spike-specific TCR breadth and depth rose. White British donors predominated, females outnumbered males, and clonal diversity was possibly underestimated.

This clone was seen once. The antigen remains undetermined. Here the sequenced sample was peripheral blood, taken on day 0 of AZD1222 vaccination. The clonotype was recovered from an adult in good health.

The CDR3 reads CASSPGQGAGYTF. In DNA, the CDR3 is TGTGCCAGCAGTCCGGGACAGGGGGCTGGCTACACCTTC. This sequence joins TRBV27 and TRBJ1-2; 12 bases agree with TRBD1. This CDR3 is 13 amino acids long. Unmatched junction bases numbered 2, after V lost 5 bases and J lost 7 bases. Germline CDR1 reads MNHEY; CDR2 reads SMNVEV (reference sequence).